This record concerns one TCR beta chain sequence. The germline gives CDR1 MDHEN, CDR2 SYDVKM. V gave up 3 bases and J gave up 10 bases, with 7 bases separating them. The CDR3 spans 11 residues. The sample originates from a study of OX40 agonist ivuxolimab in advanced cancers. Study at large: Six ivuxolimab dose levels, 0.01 to 10 mg/kg, were given intravenously every 2 weeks.

It was autoimmune disease history or systemic immunosuppression that excluded patients. The protocol was immunoSEQ multiplex PCR, while the TCRdb copy is restricted to in-frame clones and leaves out a portion. The table shows some 16,000 clones, with 70% to 90% occurring only once. The source was CD4+ or CD8+ T cells sorted from blood, collected in a trial of the OX40 agonist ivuxolimab. The sequence came from an adult with an advanced solid tumor such as melanoma, head and neck, liver or kidney cancer. The rearrangement uses TRBV28 and TRBJ2-1; D uncertain. The CDR3 nucleotides are TGTGCCAGCAGTTTCAGTTGGGAGCAGTTCTTC. Residues: CASSFSWEQFF. The full variable domain, rest sourced from reference TRBV28 and TRBJ2-1, is DVKVTQSSRYLVKRTGEKVFLECVQDMDHENMFWYRQDPGLGLRLIYFSYDVKMKEKGDIPEGYSVSREKKERFSLILESASTNQTSMYLCASSFSWEQFFGPGTRLTVL.